Below are 22 T cell receptor beta chains sequenced from a single sample in a study of vaccination and CD4 T cells after COVID-19 (dated by TCRdb to between 2022 and 2023). The library came from PCR. Sequencing used an Illumina iSeq 100. DNA from cultured CD4+ T cells underwent TCR sequencing with the Oncomine TCR Beta short-read assay at the Johns Hopkins FTIC core. TCRdb reprocessed the public reads (quality trimming at Q25 with fastp, clone calling with MiXCR) and kept in-frame beta chains. Here each entry gathers all rows of one CDR3 protein and keeps the most common genes and DNA. Across this sample there are about 4,000 distinct CDR3 sequences, with 35% to 45% seen only once. The ten largest clones capture 25% to 30% of the sample. No antigen has been identified for these receptors. What this sample's treatment or condition label stands for: roughly 10-day PBMC culture with coronavirus spike peptide pools or control peptides (ViraFEST assay).

Sequencing was done on a sample of CD4+ T cells from blood, cultured in vitro. The receptors derive from a human donor who had recovered from COVID-19.

The V call is TRBV12-3 or TRBV12-4, the J call TRBJ1-5; tentatively, D is TRBD1 (5 bases). The CDR3 totals 14 residues. V dropped 6 bases and J dropped 5 bases, with 14 bases sitting between them. CDR3 sequence reads: CASRFRDPDQPQHF. The CDR3, as DNA: TGTGCCAGCAGGTTCCGGGACCCCGATCAGCCCCAGCATTTT.

The gene calls are TRBV6-1 and TRBJ1-2, with D hard to call. The V end lost 6 bases, the J end lost 1 base, and 9 bases lay between the germline ends. Germline V gene data show CDR1 as MNHNS and CDR2 as SASEGT. The CDR3 length is 13 residues. CDR3 region: CASSSDGNYGYTF. The CDR3 coding sequence is TGTGCCAGCAGCTCGGACGGTAACTATGGCTACACCTTC.

The rearrangement uses TRBV7-2 and TRBJ2-1, with D possibly being TRBD2 (8 bases). The CDR3 consists of 16 residues. V was cut by 2 bases and J by 8 bases, with 19 bases left in between. The germline CDR1 and CDR2 sequences are SGHTA and FQGNSA. The chain's CDR3 is CASSLMAGGTGDEQFF. CDR3 DNA sequence: TGTGCCAGCAGCTTAATGGCGGGAGGAACAGGGGATGAGCAGTTCTTC.

This clonotype was seen a few times. V and J are TRBV20-1 and TRBJ1-2; possibly TRBD1 for D (6 bases). Germline V gene data show CDR1 as DFQATT and CDR2 as SNEGSKA (reference sequence). CDR3 length: 13 amino acids. The CDR3 protein is CSSAPIQGYGYTF. The CDR3 region has the DNA TGCAGCTCAGCCCCCATACAGGGCTATGGCTACACCTTC.

This clonotype was observed a few times. In DNA form, the CDR3 reads TGTGCCACCAGAAACGGGGACAGGGATGGAACGAATGAAGCTTTCTTT. Residues: CATRNGDRDGTNEAFF. The chain uses TRBV24-1 and TRBJ1-1; 9 bases align to TRBD1. This CDR3 has 16 amino acids. Per the germline V gene, CDR1 is KGHDR and CDR2 is SFDVKD. After removal of 7 bases from V and 7 bases from J, the junction contained 15 bases not matched to a gene.

This clonotype was seen more than once but under ten times. The rearrangement joins TRBV10-3 to TRBJ2-5, with 10 bases aligning to TRBD2. Germline CDR1 ENHRY, CDR2 SYGVKD. The CDR3 covers 14 residues. V lost 8 bases, J lost 2 bases, and 5 bases stayed unmatched. DNA for the CDR3: TGTGCCATCGGCCTAGCGGGGGCACAAGAGACCCAGTACTTC. The encoded protein is CAIGLAGAQETQYF.

The V call is TRBV6-5, the J call TRBJ2-7; tentatively, D is TRBD1 or TRBD2 (5 bases each). CDR3 size: 15 residues. Germline V lookup: CDR1 MNHEY, CDR2 SVGAGI. Deletions cut 3 bases from V and 0 bases from J, with 12 bases between. The CDR3 reads CASSYFRGRSYEQYF. The CDR3 DNA sequence: TGTGCCAGCAGTTATTTCCGGGGCCGCTCCTACGAGCAGTACTTC.

This clonotype was observed once. The V call is TRBV30, the J call TRBJ2-7; D gene uncertain. Trimming took off 2 bases at V and 2 bases at J, with 4 bases between the two ends. CDR1 is GTSNPN and CDR2 is SVGIG in the germline V gene (reference sequence). The CDR3 sequence is 11 residues long. For the CDR3, the DNA is TGTGCCTGGAGTCGGGCCTACGAGCAGTACTTC. It codes for CAWSRAYEQYF.

The genes are TRBV7-2 and TRBJ2-5; D remains unclear. CDR3 length: 14 amino acids. With 1 base removed from V and 2 bases from J, the gap between germline ends came to 8 bases. The V gene's germline CDR1 is SGHTA and CDR2 FQGNSA. The CDR3 sequence is CASSLVAAQETQYF. The DNA of the CDR3 is TGTGCCAGCAGCTTAGTAGCAGCTCAAGAGACCCAGTACTTC.

This clonotype qualifies as large. This chain uses TRBV19 with TRBJ1-5; TRBD1 matches at 9 bases. This CDR3 has 16 residues. CDR1 is LNHDA, CDR2 SQIVND, per germline (reference sequence). Trimming took 5 bases from V and 6 from J; bases not matched to a gene: 11. DNA of the CDR3: TGTGCCAGTAGTCCCGGGCGGGACAGGGACGTTCAGCCCCAGCATTTT. It specifies CASSPGRDRDVQPQHF. Full variable domain (outside the CDR3, taken from reference TRBV19 and TRBJ1-5): DGGITQSPKYLFRKEGQNVTLSCEQNLNHDAMYWYRQDPGQGLRLIYYSQIVNDFQKGDIAEGYSVSREKKESFPLTVTSAQKNPTAFYLCASSPGRDRDVQPQHFGDGTRLSIL.

J is TRBJ2-2 and V is TRBV6-1; D tentatively reads TRBD1 or TRBD2 (5 bases each). This CDR3 has 17 residues. In germline, CDR1 is MNHNS, CDR2 SASEGT. V lost 11 bases to trimming and J lost 2 bases, with 24 bases between them. CDR3 in DNA: TGTGCCGCCGCCCGCCGCTATACCGGGACCAACACCGGGGAGCTGTTTTTT. As protein: CAAARRYTGTNTGELFF.

The chain has TRBV6-2 or TRBV6-3 and TRBJ2-1; TRBD2 matches 7 bases. Germline V gives CDR1 MNHEY, CDR2 SVGEGT. Trimming removed 7 bases from V and 10 bases from J; junction bases left unmatched: 4. This CDR3 has 11 residues. Here the CDR3 reads CASNNGREQFF. The CDR3 DNA sequence: TGTGCCAGCAATAACGGGAGGGAGCAGTTCTTC.

This chain uses TRBV20-1 with TRBJ1-2; perhaps TRBD1 as D (6 bases). The CDR3 sequence is 12 residues long. In germline, CDR1 is DFQATT, CDR2 SNEGSKA (reference sequence). V lost 2 bases to trimming and J lost 5 bases, with 9 bases between them. CDR3 DNA: TGCAGTGCTAGAAACAGGGATTATGGCTACACCTTC. This codes for CSARNRDYGYTF.

This clonotype was observed a few times. The chain employs TRBV20-1 and TRBJ1-4; D gene uncertain. This CDR3 region has 14 residues. The germline V gene encodes CDR1 DFQATT and CDR2 SNEGSKA (reference sequence). V gave up 3 bases and J gave up 3 bases, with 11 bases separating them. The chain's CDR3 is CSASLGRSNEKLFF. The CDR3 region has the DNA TGCAGTGCTAGTCTAGGCCGATCTAATGAAAAACTGTTTTTT.

This clonotype was counted a few times. V usage is TRBV6-1 and J usage is TRBJ1-6; D call uncertain. V lost 5 bases and J 19 bases, leaving 6 bases between the germline ends. The CDR3 is 8 amino acids. Germline CDR1 is MNHNS and CDR2 is SASEGT. The CDR3 loop is CASSRTHF. The CDR3 coding sequence is TGTGCCAGCAGTCGGACGCACTTT.

The chain uses TRBV6-5 and TRBJ2-2; 9 bases line up with TRBD1. The germline V gene has CDR1 MNHEY and CDR2 SVGAGI. V shed 2 bases, J shed 0 bases, and the junction held 4 bases outside the gene matches. The CDR3 sequence is 17 residues long. CDR3 bases: TGTGCCAGCAGTTACAAACAGGGGGCTCCGAACACCGGGGAGCTGTTTTTT. It yields the protein CASSYKQGAPNTGELFF.

This clonotype has only a few counts. The rearrangement uses TRBV15 and TRBJ2-3; unclear D gene. Trimming shortened V by 1 base and J by 4 bases, and 12 bases separated the two germline ends. The CDR3 loop spans 15 amino acids. Germline assignment: CDR1 LNHNV and CDR2 YYDKDF (reference sequence). CDR3 in DNA: TGTGCCACCAGCAGAGTCCAGCTAACCCCAGATACGCAGTATTTT. Protein sequence: CATSRVQLTPDTQYF. The full variable domain, in which reference TRBV15 and TRBJ2-3 provide the parts outside the CDR3, is DAMVIQNPRYQVTQFGKPVTLSCSQTLNHNVMYWYQQKSSQAPKLLFHYYDKDFNNEADTPDNFQSRRPNTSFCFLDIRSPGLGDTAMYLCATSRVQLTPDTQYFGPGTRLTVL.

This clonotype is medium-sized in the sample. The rearrangement uses TRBV30 and TRBJ2-1; 8 bases map to TRBD1. The CDR3 spans 14 residues. CDR1 is GTSNPN and CDR2 is SVGIG in the germline V gene (reference sequence). Trimming removed 5 bases from V and 2 bases from J; junction bases left unmatched: 5. CDR3 sequence: CAWENRGTYNEQFF. CDR3 sequence (DNA): TGTGCCTGGGAAAACAGGGGGACCTACAATGAGCAGTTCTTC.

The J gene is TRBJ2-1, the V gene TRBV6-1; D is perhaps TRBD2 (5 bases). Per the germline V gene, CDR1 is MNHNS and CDR2 is SASEGT. V was shortened by 8 bases and J by 6 bases, with 14 bases between the two germline ends. CDR3 size: 13 residues. DNA of the CDR3: TGTGCCAGCGGCCGGGAAAAAGGCAATGAGCAGTTCTTC. This sequence encodes CASGREKGNEQFF.

The sample holds a few counts of this clonotype. This chain links TRBV18 with TRBJ1-1; 8 bases match TRBD1. Germline loops: CDR1 KGHSH, CDR2 LQKENI. V was clipped by 6 bases and J by 11 bases; unmatched bases: 11. The CDR3 loop spans 13 amino acids. This CDR3 is CASSQQDREVAFF. CDR3 nucleotide sequence: TGTGCCAGCTCCCAACAGGACAGGGAGGTTGCTTTCTTT.

The DNA for the CDR3 is TGTGCCAGCTCACCTATCCCCCTAGATACGCAGTATTTT. Translating gives CASSPIPLDTQYF. The chain links TRBV18 to TRBJ2-3; D remains ambiguous. CDR1 is KGHSH and CDR2 is LQKENI in the germline V gene. Between the trimmed V and J ends, which lost 3 bases and 5 bases, there was a span of 9 bases. This CDR3 is built from 13 residues.

J is TRBJ1-6 and V is TRBV5-4, with D possibly matching TRBD1 (5 bases). The CDR3 loop spans 15 amino acids. Per the germline V gene, CDR1 is SGHNT and CDR2 is YYREEE (reference sequence). Trimming left V 4 bases short and J 5 bases short, with 13 bases between. The CDR3 reads CASSPGWGDNSPLHF. DNA for the CDR3: TGTGCCAGCAGCCCCGGGTGGGGGGATAATTCACCCCTCCACTTT. The variable domain in full, completed from reference TRBV5-4 and TRBJ1-6, reads ETGVTQSPTHLIKTRGQQVTLRCSSQSGHNTVSWYQQALGQGPQFIFQYYREEENGRGNFPPRFSGLQFPNYSSELNVNALELDDSALYLCASSPGWGDNSPLHFGNGTRLTVT.